The 10 T cell receptor beta chains below all came from one sample that was sequenced in a study of T cell changes during pregnancy in multiple sclerosis. Libraries were prepared by immunoSEQ multiplex PCR; TCRdb keeps only in-frame clonotypes and omits some of them. The top ten clones hold around 3.5% of a sample with under 90,000 clones, 80% to 95% of them seen once. The specimen was peripheral blood, collected after pregnancy. These receptors all stem from a female donor in good health, enrolled as a control in a pregnancy study.

The chain employs TRBV11-2 and TRBJ2-1, with TRBD2 identical over 10 bases. The CDR3 spans 15 residues. The ends lost 3 bases at V and 7 bases at J; junction bases unmatched: 6. The germline V gene has CDR1 SGHAT and CDR2 FQNNGV. The CDR3 loop reads CASSFSPAGGNEQFF. In nucleotides, the CDR3 is TGTGCCAGCAGCTTTTCCCCAGCGGGAGGGAATGAGCAGTTCTTC.

This chain links TRBV9 with TRBJ2-2; 13 bases fit TRBD2. Looked up from germline, CDR1 is SGDLS and CDR2 is YYNGEE. J gave up 8 bases and V 4 bases, and 5 bases lay outside the gene matches. This CDR3 spans 15 amino acids. This chain's CDR3 is CASSHGLAGAGELFF. The CDR3, as DNA: TGTGCCAGCAGCCACGGACTAGCGGGAGCTGGGGAGCTGTTTTTT.

V gene TRBV6-1 combines with J gene TRBJ2-1; TRBD1 aligns across 7 bases. Unmatched junction bases numbered 12, after V lost 10 bases and J lost 6 bases. Germline V gives CDR1 MNHNS, CDR2 SASEGT. The CDR3 is made up of 14 amino acids. The DNA for the CDR3 is TGTGCCACCACCCTTGGGACAGTCAGCAATGAGCAGTTCTTC. It yields the protein CATTLGTVSNEQFF.

The V and J genes are TRBV5-1 and TRBJ2-5, with TRBD1 matching 8 bases. V was pared by 2 bases and J by 3 bases, with 0 bases of the junction left unmatched. Germline V gene data show CDR1 as SGHRS and CDR2 as YFSETQ. This CDR3 has 13 amino acids. The CDR3 DNA is TGCGCCAGCAGCTTACAGGGGGAAGAGACCCAGTACTTC. Translation: CASSLQGEETQYF.

This sequence joins TRBV7-2 and TRBJ1-3, with TRBD1 as a possible D gene (5 bases). The CDR3 is 17 residues long. Trimming removed 1 base from V and 0 bases from J, with 13 bases in between. Looked up from germline, CDR1 is SGHTA and CDR2 is FQGNSA. The DNA of the CDR3 is TGTGCCAGCAGCTTAGGTAACAGGTTAGACTCTGGAAACACCATATATTTT. The encoded protein is CASSLGNRLDSGNTIYF.

The rearrangement links TRBV7-9 to TRBJ1-6, with TRBD1 matching 7 bases. Germline CDR1 reads SEHNR; CDR2 reads FQNEAQ (reference sequence). V dropped 2 bases and J dropped 11; count of bases not matched to a gene: 18. The length of the CDR3 is 18 residues. DNA for the CDR3: TGTGCCAGCAGCTTACGGACGACGGGACAGAAAGGCCCGACACCCCTCCACTTT. This sequence encodes CASSLRTTGQKGPTPLHF. Drawing the rest from reference TRBV7-9 and TRBJ1-6, the complete variable domain is DTGVSQNPRHKITKRGQNVTFRCDPISEHNRLYWYRQTLGQGPEFLTYFQNEAQLEKSRLLSDRFSAERPKGSFSTLEIQRTEQGDSAMYLCASSLRTTGQKGPTPLHFGNGTRLTVT.

The chain carries TRBV28 and TRBJ1-6; 10 bases match TRBD1. Looked up from germline, CDR1 is MDHEN and CDR2 is SYDVKM. Trimming removed 8 bases from V and 10 bases from J; junction bases left unmatched: 14. The CDR3 loop spans 16 amino acids. The CDR3 spells CASLESGQGTKSPLHF. The CDR3, as DNA: TGTGCCAGCCTCGAATCGGGACAGGGGACAAAGTCACCCCTCCACTTT.

J is TRBJ1-1 and V is TRBV7-8; D might be TRBD1 (5 bases). Looked up from germline, CDR1 is SGHVS and CDR2 is FQNEAQ. This CDR3 is 17 amino acids long. Trimming stripped 1 base from V and 0 bases from J, with 15 bases between. Here the CDR3 DNA reads TGTGCCAGCAGCTTAGGGTCGGCGGGGGGGATGAACACTGAAGCTTTCTTT. This gives the protein CASSLGSAGGMNTEAFF.

This chain links TRBV7-9 with TRBJ2-2, with 8 positions matching TRBD2. The CDR3 loop spans 14 amino acids. Trimming cost V 1 base and J 6 bases; bases outside gene matches: 1. Germline V gives CDR1 SEHNR, CDR2 FQNEAQ (reference sequence). CDR3 coding DNA: TGTGCCAGCAGCTTAGGGACTAGCCCCGGGGAGCTGTTTTTT. This gives the protein CASSLGTSPGELFF.

The V call is TRBV7-3, the J call TRBJ2-1, with D possibly matching TRBD2 (7 bases). V dropped 5 bases and J dropped 1 base, with 12 bases sitting between them. The CDR3 extends over 15 amino acids. Per germline, CDR1 SGHTA and CDR2 FQGTGA. CDR3 sequence (DNA): TGTGCCAGCAGCCGAAGCGGGACATCCTACAATGAGCAGTTCTTC. It specifies CASSRSGTSYNEQFF. The full variable domain, its missing parts supplied by reference TRBV7-3 and TRBJ2-1, is GAGVSQTPSNKVTEKGKYVELRCDPISGHTALYWYRQSLGQGPEFLIYFQGTGAADDSGLPNDRFFAVRPEGSVSTLKIQRTERGDSAVYLCASSRSGTSYNEQFFGPGTRLTVL.